One sample yielded the 14 T cell receptor beta chains listed below, sequenced in a study of CD8+CD57+ T cells in acquired aplastic anemia. Patients chosen for sequencing had shown CD8+CD57+ cell expansion by flow cytometry. The TCR beta profiling, which covered VDJ combination and CDR3 sequence, was carried out using genomic DNA as the template. Via MiXCR, TCRdb re-called the reads, giving one row per CDR3 protein. The table has 150,000 to 200,000 distinct CDR3 sequences, 48% seen once. The sequenced sample was sorted CD4+, CD8+, or CD8+CD57+ T cells (not recorded which) from PBMCs. The receptors stem from a human donor with aplastic anemia.

This clonotype has a count of ten or more. CDR3 protein: CASSPYGGSYNEQFF. The CDR3 nucleotides read TGTGCCAGCAGCCCCTACGGGGGGTCCTACAATGAGCAGTTCTTC. The chain employs TRBV7-2 and TRBJ2-1, with 7 bases aligning to TRBD2. This CDR3 has 15 residues. Germline V CDR1 and CDR2: SGHTA, FQGNSA. With V trimmed by 5 bases and J by 1 base, 5 bases remained unmatched. The full variable domain, rest sourced from reference TRBV7-2 and TRBJ2-1, is GAGVSQSPSNKVTEKGKDVELRCDPISGHTALYWYRQSLGQGLEFLIYFQGNSAPDKSGLPSDRFSAERTGGSVSTLTIQRTQQEDSAVYLCASSPYGGSYNEQFFGPGTRLTVL.

The chain combines TRBV15 with TRBJ1-5; D ambiguous. This CDR3 is built from 17 residues. The V gene's germline CDR1 is LNHNV and CDR2 YYDKDF (reference sequence). Trimming removed 4 bases from V and 0 bases from J, with 16 bases in between. CDR3 amino acids: CATSNGWEQYSNQPQHF. Here the CDR3 DNA reads TGTGCCACCAGCAACGGTTGGGAGCAGTATAGCAATCAGCCCCAGCATTTT.

Comments on this clonotype: This could be a read error, since a much larger clone is one nucleotide away. The chain joins TRBV7-9 to TRBJ1-1, with a tentative D call TRBD1 (5 bases). The CDR3 extends over 14 amino acids. CDR1 and CDR2 (germline): SEHNR, FQNEAQ (reference sequence). The CDR3 nucleotides are TGTGCCAACAGCCCCAGGGCTACGAACACTGAAGCTTTCTTT. It translates to CANSPRATNTEAFF.

The chain combines TRBV10-1 with TRBJ1-1; D is unclear. V was clipped by 0 bases and J by 1 base, with 6 bases between them. The CDR3 sequence is 14 residues long. CDR1 is WNHNN, CDR2 SYGVQD, per germline (reference sequence). The CDR3 DNA reads as TGCGCCAGCAGTGAGTCTGTAGGGAACACTGAAGCTTTCTTT. As protein: CASSESVGNTEAFF.

This clonotype showed up just once. Since the CDR3 does not end with the conserved phenylalanine or tryptophan, this likely comes from a read error. The DNA is left out, because the CDR3 cannot be placed on it with certainty; the CDR3 is given as TCRdb lists it. The chain uses TRBV29-1 and TRBJ2-6; the table assigns TRBD1, which was not confirmed against the DNA. The CDR3 extends over 9 residues, inclusive of both ends. Germline V CDR1 and CDR2: SQVTM, ANQGSEA. The CDR3 is CSVVGGVTI.

The rearrangement joins TRBV11-2 to TRBJ2-7, with D perhaps assigned TRBD1 or TRBD2 (5 bases each). This CDR3 contains 19 residues. In germline, CDR1 is SGHAT, CDR2 FQNNGV. Deletions cut 5 bases from V and 7 bases from J, with 33 bases between. CDR3: CASSLRALRAGTAEGEQYF. CDR3 coding DNA: TGTGCCAGCAGCCTTCGGGCCCTCCGGGCCGGGACGGCGGAAGGAGAGCAGTACTTC.

The CDR3 region has the DNA TGCAGTGCTAGAGATCCGGTGACAGATACGCAGTATTTT. It is translated as CSARDPVTDTQYF. V is TRBV20-1 and J is TRBJ2-3; unclear D gene. The CDR3 sequence is 13 residues long. The germline V gene encodes CDR1 DFQATT and CDR2 SNEGSKA (reference sequence). Trimming removed 0 bases from V and 3 bases from J, with 7 bases in between.

This clonotype was seen a handful of times. The V and J genes are TRBV7-9 and TRBJ2-3, with D unclear. The CDR3 is 13 amino acids. Deletions cut 7 bases from V and 2 bases from J, with 10 bases between. Looked up from germline, CDR1 is SEHNR and CDR2 is FQNEAQ (reference sequence). In DNA form, the CDR3 reads TGTGCCAGCACCTCACACTTCACAGATACGCAGTATTTT. It yields the protein CASTSHFTDTQYF. Filled out from reference TRBV7-9 and TRBJ2-3, the complete variable domain reads DTGVSQNPRHKITKRGQNVTFRCDPISEHNRLYWYRQTLGQGPEFLTYFQNEAQLEKSRLLSDRFSAERPKGSFSTLEIQRTEQGDSAMYLCASTSHFTDTQYFGPGTRLTVL.

This clonotype has just a few counts. CDR3 sequence reads: CASSTRARGEAFF. The CDR3 nucleotides read TGTGCCAGTAGTACCCGAGCGAGGGGCGAAGCTTTCTTT. V gene TRBV19 combines with J gene TRBJ1-1, with D possibly matching TRBD1 (5 bases). Trimming pared 4 bases from V and 8 bases from J, leaving 14 bases between. CDR3 length: 13 residues. Germline CDR1 and CDR2: LNHDA and SQIVND (reference sequence).

For this clonotype: The CDR3 does not close with the conserved phenylalanine or tryptophan, likely indicating a read error. V and J are TRBV2 and TRBJ1-1; D may be TRBD1 (5 bases). Trimming stripped 8 bases from V and 1 base from J, with 14 bases between. Germline V lookup: CDR1 SNHLY, CDR2 FYNNEI. The CDR3 consists of 14 residues. The DNA of the CDR3 is TGTGCCAGCGGGGGGGGAGGGCCGAACACTGAAGCTTTCTCT. It specifies CASGGGGPNTEAFS.

The chain has TRBV2 and TRBJ1-1; D remains ambiguous. The CDR3 contains 11 residues. Per the germline V gene, CDR1 is SNHLY and CDR2 is FYNNEI. The V end was cut by 6 bases, the J end by 7 bases, with 9 bases between. The CDR3 loop reads CASRGQLEAFF. Written as DNA, the CDR3 is TGTGCCAGCAGGGGTCAGCTTGAAGCTTTCTTT.

This clonotype appeared many times. This sequence joins TRBV3-1 and TRBJ1-2; D may be TRBD1 (6 bases). The ends were cut back, 2 bases at V and 14 bases at J, with 21 bases in the middle. Germline V gene sequence: CDR1 LGHDT, CDR2 YNNKEL (reference sequence). The CDR3 has 14 amino acids. The CDR3 DNA sequence: TGTGCCAGCAGCCAAACTCCCCTGAGGGGGGGGTCAACCTTC. Its translation is CASSQTPLRGGSTF.

Remarks on this clonotype: One junction end does not reproduce the germline sequence, and a read error may be involved. The chain is built from TRBV25-1 and TRBJ2-2, with TRBD1 matching over 12 bases. This CDR3 contains 16 residues. Germline V gene data show CDR1 as MGHDK and CDR2 as SYGVNS. The DNA for the CDR3 is TGTACCAGCAGTGATCCGGGACAGGGGGCCACCGGGGAGCTGTTTTTT. Amino acid sequence: CTSSDPGQGATGELFF.

The chain uses TRBV15 and TRBJ2-5; weak D call: TRBD2 (6 bases). V was pared by 1 base and J by 4 bases, with 13 bases between. CDR1 is LNHNV, CDR2 YYDKDF, per germline (reference sequence). This CDR3 comprises 15 residues. Here the CDR3 reads CATSRVAGRAETQYF. DNA for the CDR3: TGTGCCACCAGCAGAGTGGCGGGGCGGGCAGAGACCCAGTACTTC.